Here is one T cell receptor (beta chain) with its context. Patients from Seattle were sampled longitudinally, starting during active infection. The CDR3 has 12 residues. Trimming at V came to 7 bases and at J to 11 bases, leaving 6 bases not matched to a gene. Authors' analysis steps: Reference gene primer amplification gave estimated nucleated cell counts. The table came from immunoSEQ multiplex PCR; TCRdb's copy has only in-frame clones and leaves some out. V and J calls and clone size are as listed in that table; D and trimming were resolved from the DNA. Of approximately 70,000 clones in the sample, 70% to 90% were seen once. The data belong to a study of blood T cell repertoires in COVID-19. Study-wide context: The United States, Italy and Spain provided the acute and convalescent COVID-19 samples. From T cells, B-cell-depleted T cells, or PBMCs came the material, which was cDNA or gDNA.

The sequenced sample was peripheral blood. V is TRBV12-3 or TRBV12-4 and J is TRBJ1-4; 8 bases align to TRBD1. The TCR sequence derives from a woman aged 45-60 years with COVID-19, enrolled during active disease. The CDR3 is CASKETGVKLFF. In DNA, the CDR3 is TGTGCCAGCAAAGAGACAGGGGTGAAACTGTTTTTT.